This passage covers 30 T cell receptor beta chains from one sample sequenced in a study of blood T cell repertoires in COVID-19. Clones were read by immunoSEQ multiplex PCR, and TCRdb kept only the in-frame ones, dropping some. The sample includes approximately 300,000 clones, 85% to 90% of them seen just once. Sequencing was carried out using peripheral blood. The source is a woman younger than 45 with COVID-19, enrolled during active disease.

The rearrangement uses TRBV2 and TRBJ1-5, with D possibly TRBD1 on 5 matching bases. The V end was cut by 4 bases, the J end by 3 bases, with 10 bases between. Germline V gene sequence: CDR1 SNHLY, CDR2 FYNNEI. This CDR3 has 14 amino acids. This CDR3 is CASSVSGDNQPQHF. CDR3 coding DNA: TGTGCCAGCAGTGTTTCGGGGGACAATCAGCCCCAGCATTTT.

The chain is built from TRBV5-5 and TRBJ2-7; TRBD1 might be the D (6 bases). Trimming stripped 4 bases from V and 2 bases from J, with 16 bases between. The CDR3 totals 15 residues. Germline-derived CDR1 and CDR2 are SGHKS and YYEKEE (reference sequence). The CDR3 DNA is TGTGCCAGCAGCCTAACCCCGGGACAAGCCTACGAGCAGTACTTC. Its protein is CASSLTPGQAYEQYF.

This clone has just a few counts. The V gene is TRBV19, the J gene TRBJ1-1; D remains unclear. This CDR3 contains 17 residues. Germline-derived CDR1 and CDR2 are LNHDA and SQIVND (reference sequence). Trimming stripped 5 bases from V and 1 base from J, with 20 bases between. DNA for the CDR3: TGTGCCAGTAGTGCCAATGGTCAGTGGGCCGCGAACACTGAAGCTTTCTTT. This encodes CASSANGQWAANTEAFF.

V gene TRBV6-6 combines with J gene TRBJ2-7, with 10 bases fitting TRBD1. With 6 bases clipped from V and 4 bases from J, the junction kept 6 bases outside the gene matches. Per the germline V gene, CDR1 is MNHNY and CDR2 is SVGAGI (reference sequence). The CDR3 spans 14 residues. The CDR3 here is CASSRRTGGYEQYF. DNA for the CDR3: TGTGCCAGCAGCCGACGGACAGGGGGATACGAGCAGTACTTC.

The V call is TRBV6-5, the J call TRBJ2-7; 7 bases align to TRBD1. Germline CDR1 reads MNHEY; CDR2 reads SVGAGI. V dropped 8 bases and J dropped 2; count of bases not matched to a gene: 6. The CDR3 extends over 13 amino acids. The CDR3 loop reads CASRDSLAYEQYF. The DNA for the CDR3 is TGTGCCAGCCGGGACAGCTTAGCCTACGAGCAGTACTTC.

The chain links TRBV28 to TRBJ1-2; D call uncertain. The V end lost 6 bases, the J end lost 8 bases, and 13 bases lay between the germline ends. The CDR3 covers 12 residues. The V gene's germline CDR1 is MDHEN and CDR2 SYDVKM. DNA of the CDR3: TGTGCCAGCAGGCGGGCCATTGGGGGCTACACCTTC. This translates into CASRRAIGGYTF.

This rearrangement joins TRBV19 to TRBJ1-2, with a possible D match to TRBD1 (5 bases). CDR1 is LNHDA, CDR2 SQIVND, per germline (reference sequence). V lost 5 bases, J lost 1 base, and 17 bases lay in between. The CDR3 has 16 residues. Here the CDR3 DNA reads TGTGCCAGTAGTCTCTCAATGGGGCGCGATAACTATGGCTACACCTTC. This encodes CASSLSMGRDNYGYTF. The whole variable domain, filled in from reference TRBV19 and TRBJ1-2, reads DGGITQSPKYLFRKEGQNVTLSCEQNLNHDAMYWYRQDPGQGLRLIYYSQIVNDFQKGDIAEGYSVSREKKESFPLTVTSAQKNPTAFYLCASSLSMGRDNYGYTFGSGTRLTVV.

The rearrangement joins TRBV11-2 to TRBJ1-2; maybe TRBD1 (5 bases). The CDR3 sequence is 15 residues long. Germline V gene sequence: CDR1 SGHAT, CDR2 FQNNGV. V lost 1 base and J 5 bases, leaving 14 bases between the germline ends. The CDR3 coding sequence is TGTGCCAGCAGCTTAGGGGGGGTCGGTTGGTATGGCTACACCTTC. This gives the protein CASSLGGVGWYGYTF.

This clone was found once. V is TRBV27 and J is TRBJ2-1; D not certain. V was shortened by 3 bases and J by 5 bases, with 8 bases between the two germline ends. This CDR3 contains 13 residues. Per the germline V gene, CDR1 is MNHEY and CDR2 is SMNVEV (reference sequence). The CDR3 loop is CASSLSTNNEQFF. Written as DNA, the CDR3 is TGTGCCAGCAGTTTGTCGACAAACAATGAGCAGTTCTTC.

This chain uses TRBV6-5 with TRBJ1-3, with TRBD1 matching 10 bases. The CDR3 extends over 14 amino acids. The V gene end was trimmed by 4 bases and the J gene end by 5 bases; junction bases not matched to a gene: 2. In germline, CDR1 is MNHEY, CDR2 SVGAGI. Here the CDR3 DNA reads TGTGCCAGCAGTTGGGACAGGGGTAGAAACACCATATATTTT. This sequence encodes CASSWDRGRNTIYF.

The chain employs TRBV30 and TRBJ2-2; TRBD1 aligns across 9 bases. V trimming: 3 bases; J trimming: 5 bases; junction bases outside the gene matches: 4. Germline lookup yields CDR1 GTSNPN and CDR2 SVGIG (reference sequence). This CDR3 region has 14 residues. The DNA of the CDR3 is TGTGCCTGGAGGAGGACAGGGGATACCGGGGAGCTGTTTTTT. Encoded protein: CAWRRTGDTGELFF. Combining the CDR3 with reference TRBV30 and TRBJ2-2 gives the whole variable domain SQTIHQWPATLVQPVGSPLSLECTVEGTSNPNLYWYRQAAGRGLQLLFYSVGIGQISSEVPQNLSASRPQDRQFILSSKKLLLSDSGFYLCAWRRTGDTGELFFGEGSRLTVL.

This rearrangement joins TRBV7-8 to TRBJ2-2; D is perhaps TRBD1 (6 bases). CDR1 and CDR2 (germline): SGHVS, FQNEAQ. V lost 4 bases and J 4 bases, leaving 10 bases between the germline ends. The CDR3 is made up of 14 amino acids. CDR3 nucleotide sequence: TGTGCCAGCAGCTCTTACAGGGTCACCGGGGAGCTGTTTTTT. It encodes CASSSYRVTGELFF.

The rearrangement uses TRBV2 and TRBJ2-7; TRBD2 might be the D (5 bases). Trimming took 2 bases from V and 2 from J, leaving 10 bases between them. Germline CDR1 SNHLY, CDR2 FYNNEI. The CDR3 sequence is 14 residues long. This CDR3 is CASSERSGPYEQYF. The CDR3 coding sequence is TGTGCCAGCAGTGAAAGAAGCGGTCCCTACGAGCAGTACTTC.

This clone turned up a few times. V gene TRBV28 combines with J gene TRBJ1-2; the match to TRBD1 covers 12 bases. V shed 8 bases and J 3 bases; nucleotides not matched to a gene: 7. Germline lookup yields CDR1 MDHEN and CDR2 SYDVKM. The CDR3 consists of 15 residues. The CDR3 sequence: CASSTGQGAYYGYTF. The CDR3 region has the DNA TGTGCCAGCTCTACGGGACAGGGGGCTTACTATGGCTACACCTTC.

The gene calls are TRBV5-1 and TRBJ1-4; D perhaps matches TRBD1 (5 bases). Germline V gene data show CDR1 as SGHRS and CDR2 as YFSETQ. This CDR3 is 14 amino acids long. The V gene lost 1 base and the J gene lost 8 bases, with 12 bases spanning the gap. CDR3 residues: CASSLRAGHEKLFF. The CDR3 DNA reads as TGCGCCAGCAGCTTGAGGGCAGGGCACGAAAAACTGTTTTTT.

The chain combines TRBV27 with TRBJ2-1, with TRBD2 identical over 12 bases. The ends lost 5 bases at V and 6 bases at J; junction bases unmatched: 8. This CDR3 contains 16 residues. Germline V gene lookup returns CDR1 MNHEY and CDR2 SMNVEV (reference sequence). The CDR3 sequence: CASSPPTSGRTNEQFF. In DNA form, the CDR3 reads TGTGCCAGCAGTCCCCCTACTAGCGGGAGGACCAATGAGCAGTTCTTC.

V usage is TRBV2 and J usage is TRBJ2-5; 13 positions agree with TRBD2. This CDR3 is 14 amino acids long. In germline, CDR1 is SNHLY, CDR2 FYNNEI. Trimming at V came to 4 bases and at J to 4 bases, leaving 0 bases not matched to a gene. The CDR3 region is CASSGTSGGETQYF. CDR3 in DNA: TGTGCCAGCAGTGGGACTAGCGGGGGAGAGACCCAGTACTTC. The full variable domain, its missing parts supplied by reference TRBV2 and TRBJ2-5, is EPEVTQTPSHQVTQMGQEVILRCVPISNHLYFYWYRQILGQKVEFLVSFYNNEISEKSEIFDDQFSVERPDGSNFTLKIRSTKLEDSAMYFCASSGTSGGETQYFGPGTRLLVL.

V usage is TRBV19 and J usage is TRBJ2-5; perhaps TRBD2 as D (5 bases). V lost 7 bases to trimming and J lost 4 bases, with 16 bases between them. The CDR3 has 14 residues. Germline CDR1 reads LNHDA; CDR2 reads SQIVND (reference sequence). CDR3 nucleotides: TGTGCCAGTAACCCCGGTGGGAGTATAGAGACCCAGTACTTC. The encoded protein is CASNPGGSIETQYF.

The chain joins TRBV19 to TRBJ1-1, with TRBD1 identical over 8 bases. V lost 7 bases, J lost 4 bases, and 5 bases stayed unmatched. This CDR3 has 13 amino acids. Germline values: CDR1 LNHDA, CDR2 SQIVND (reference sequence). CDR3 loop: CASTSDRVTEAFF. The CDR3 DNA is TGTGCCAGTACATCGGACAGGGTCACTGAAGCTTTCTTT. Full variable domain (outside the CDR3, taken from reference TRBV19 and TRBJ1-1): DGGITQSPKYLFRKEGQNVTLSCEQNLNHDAMYWYRQDPGQGLRLIYYSQIVNDFQKGDIAEGYSVSREKKESFPLTVTSAQKNPTAFYLCASTSDRVTEAFFGQGTRLTVV.

This clone was seen only a few times. The V and J genes are TRBV5-1 and TRBJ2-7; possibly TRBD1 for D (5 bases). Germline CDR1 is SGHRS and CDR2 is YFSETQ. The CDR3 spans 17 residues. V lost 3 bases and J lost 0, with 19 bases in between. The CDR3: CASSSDKITLDSYEQYF. The CDR3 DNA reads as TGCGCCAGCAGCTCGGACAAAATTACACTGGACTCCTACGAGCAGTACTTC.

This clone showed up just once. This chain joins TRBV6-5 and TRBJ1-5; TRBD1 agrees at 9 bases. V gave up 6 bases and J gave up 6 bases; unmatched junction bases: 6. Germline V CDR1 and CDR2: MNHEY, SVGAGI. The CDR3 spans 14 residues. CDR3 in DNA: TGTGCCAGCAGCCTAGACAGGGGGATTCAGCCCCAGCATTTT. Its protein product is CASSLDRGIQPQHF.

This clone has just a few counts. The rearrangement joins TRBV7-9 to TRBJ1-1; D call uncertain. From germline, CDR1 is SEHNR and CDR2 FQNEAQ (reference sequence). The CDR3 runs 14 residues. V was trimmed by 0 bases and J by 2 bases, leaving 7 bases between them. As DNA, the CDR3 is TGTGCCAGCAGCTTAGCGCGGGGTAACACTGAAGCTTTCTTT. It yields the protein CASSLARGNTEAFF.

This clone occurred once. The V call is TRBV7-9, the J call TRBJ2-7; TRBD1 aligns across 10 bases. V trimming: 5 bases; J trimming: 5 bases; junction bases outside the gene matches: 12. This CDR3 has 16 residues. Germline CDR1 reads SEHNR; CDR2 reads FQNEAQ (reference sequence). CDR3: CASSPPGGGQGNEQYF. CDR3 DNA: TGTGCCAGCAGCCCACCGGGAGGGGGACAGGGGAACGAGCAGTACTTC.

The rearrangement joins TRBV5-1 to TRBJ1-6, with D hard to call. The CDR3 spans 13 residues. The germline V and J ends were trimmed by 4 bases and 7 bases, with 9 bases remaining between them. Germline CDR1 and CDR2: SGHRS and YFSETQ. Here the CDR3 reads CASSLAGNSPLHF. The CDR3, as DNA: TGCGCCAGCAGCCTAGCAGGAAATTCACCCCTCCACTTT. The full variable domain, its missing parts supplied by reference TRBV5-1 and TRBJ1-6, is KAGVTQTPRYLIKTRGQQVTLSCSPISGHRSVSWYQQTPGQGLQFLFEYFSETQRNKGNFPGRFSGRQFSNSRSEMNVSTLELGDSALYLCASSLAGNSPLHFGNGTRLTVT.

This clone was picked up a small number of times. The CDR3 is CASSFSQHTQYF. CDR3 bases: TGTGCCAGCAGTTTTAGCCAGCACACGCAGTATTTT. The genes are TRBV28 and TRBJ2-3; D unclear. Trimming cost V 3 bases and J 9 bases, with 10 bases left between them. The length of the CDR3 is 12 residues. Germline CDR1 and CDR2: MDHEN and SYDVKM.

The rearrangement joins TRBV10-2 to TRBJ1-3; D is unresolved. CDR3 size: 14 residues. Trimming cost V 3 bases and J 0 bases, with 6 bases left between them. Germline assignment: CDR1 WSHSY and CDR2 SAAADI. CDR3 residues: CASSDSYSGNTIYF. CDR3 nucleotide sequence: TGCGCCAGCAGTGACAGTTACTCTGGAAACACCATATATTTT.

The rearrangement uses TRBV14 and TRBJ1-6; no clear D. CDR3 length: 13 amino acids. V gave up 5 bases and J gave up 7 bases, with 9 bases separating them. Germline V gives CDR1 SGHDN, CDR2 FVKESK. The CDR3, as DNA: TGTGCCAGCAGCATCACATTGAATTCACCCCTCCACTTT. Amino acids: CASSITLNSPLHF.

The J gene is TRBJ2-1, the V gene TRBV5-4; 10 bases line up with TRBD2. V shed 3 bases and J 5 bases; nucleotides not matched to a gene: 8. CDR1 SGHNT and CDR2 YYREEE come from the germline V gene (reference sequence). CDR3 size: 16 residues. CDR3 loop: CASSSPGLALHNEQFF. In DNA, the CDR3 is TGTGCCAGCAGCTCACCGGGACTAGCGTTACACAATGAGCAGTTCTTC. Looking up the rest from reference TRBV5-4 and TRBJ2-1 gives the full variable domain: ETGVTQSPTHLIKTRGQQVTLRCSSQSGHNTVSWYQQALGQGPQFIFQYYREEENGRGNFPPRFSGLQFPNYSSELNVNALELDDSALYLCASSSPGLALHNEQFFGPGTRLTVL.

This sequence joins TRBV2 and TRBJ2-1; a possible D gene is TRBD1 (5 bases). Germline CDR1 is SNHLY and CDR2 is FYNNEI. The V gene lost 2 bases and the J gene lost 8 bases, with 13 bases spanning the gap. This CDR3 has 14 residues. The CDR3 DNA sequence: TGTGCCAGCAGTGAAATCGGACACGGAGATGAGCAGTTCTTC. Translating gives CASSEIGHGDEQFF. Using reference TRBV2 and TRBJ2-1 for the parts outside the CDR3, the full variable domain is EPEVTQTPSHQVTQMGQEVILRCVPISNHLYFYWYRQILGQKVEFLVSFYNNEISEKSEIFDDQFSVERPDGSNFTLKIRSTKLEDSAMYFCASSEIGHGDEQFFGPGTRLTVL.

J is TRBJ2-3 and V is TRBV5-1, with D perhaps TRBD2 (6 bases). V was cut by 3 bases and J by 2 bases, with 10 bases left in between. The CDR3 is 14 residues long. Per germline, CDR1 SGHRS and CDR2 YFSETQ. DNA of the CDR3: TGCGCCAGCAGCTCCTCTAGCGACACAGATACGCAGTATTTT. Amino acids: CASSSSSDTDTQYF.